Listed here is a single T cell receptor beta chain. The data belong to a study of control samples from healthy donors and cancer patients. Assay: immunoSEQ multiplex PCR; the TCRdb copy retains only in-frame clones and omits some. The data show roughly 220,000 clones, around 94% seen once. The V and J ends lost 0 bases and 1 base respectively, with 7 bases between them. Germline-derived CDR1 and CDR2 are SGHNT and YYREEE (reference sequence). The CDR3 covers 14 residues. The specimen was blood. V gene TRBV5-4 combines with J gene TRBJ1-1; D gene uncertain. This TCR was sampled from a man aged 45-60 years in good health. The CDR3 is CASSLDQKNTEAFF. CDR3 nucleotides: TGTGCCAGCAGCTTGGACCAGAAGAACACTGAAGCTTTCTTT.